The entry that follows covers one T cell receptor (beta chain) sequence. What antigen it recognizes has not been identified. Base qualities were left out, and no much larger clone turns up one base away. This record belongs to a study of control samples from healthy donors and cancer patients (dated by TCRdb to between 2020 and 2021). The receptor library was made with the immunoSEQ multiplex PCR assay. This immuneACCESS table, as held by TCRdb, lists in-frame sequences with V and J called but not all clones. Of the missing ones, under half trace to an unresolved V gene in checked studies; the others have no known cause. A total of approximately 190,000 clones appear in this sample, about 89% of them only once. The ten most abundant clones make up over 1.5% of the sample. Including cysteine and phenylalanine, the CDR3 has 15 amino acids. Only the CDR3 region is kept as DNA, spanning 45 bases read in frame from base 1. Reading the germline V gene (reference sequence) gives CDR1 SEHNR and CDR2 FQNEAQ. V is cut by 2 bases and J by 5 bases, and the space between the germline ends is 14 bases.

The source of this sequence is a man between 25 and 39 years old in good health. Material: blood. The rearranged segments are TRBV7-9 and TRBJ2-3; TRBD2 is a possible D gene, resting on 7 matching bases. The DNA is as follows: TGTGCCAGCAGCTTAAATCGGGGGGCCATAGATACGCAGTATTTT. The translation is CASSLNRGAIDTQYF.